The T cell receptor (beta chain) described here comes from a study of T-cell memory formation after mild COVID-19. Study-wide context: TCR clusters were largely donor specific.

After 5'RACE with constant-segment primers, TCR alpha and TCR beta cDNA libraries carrying sample barcodes and UMIs were obtained. TCRdb re-derived calls from the 5' RACE reads in MiXCR, one entry per CDR3 protein. Among under 110,000 distinct CDR3 sequences listed, about a sixth were seen once. Study-wide results and caveats: In pre-infection memory, a portion of responding clones appeared, which suggested that cross-reactive memory joined.

V shed 5 bases, J shed 5 bases, and the junction held 9 bases outside the gene matches. CDR1 and CDR2 (germline): DFQATT, SNEGSKA (reference sequence). This CDR3 is built from 15 residues. About this clonotype itself: Its antigen remains unknown.

This chain uses TRBV20-1 with TRBJ2-5; 12 positions agree with TRBD2. The sequenced sample was PBMCs or a T cell subset sorted from them (not recorded which). The receptor's source is an adult woman who had mild COVID-19 (a few samples of this study predate the infection). Cell type and time point are not known. CDR3 sequence (DNA): TGCAGTGCTGATCTAGCGGGAGGGCCGGGGGAGACCCAGTACTTC. The encoded protein is CSADLAGGPGETQYF.